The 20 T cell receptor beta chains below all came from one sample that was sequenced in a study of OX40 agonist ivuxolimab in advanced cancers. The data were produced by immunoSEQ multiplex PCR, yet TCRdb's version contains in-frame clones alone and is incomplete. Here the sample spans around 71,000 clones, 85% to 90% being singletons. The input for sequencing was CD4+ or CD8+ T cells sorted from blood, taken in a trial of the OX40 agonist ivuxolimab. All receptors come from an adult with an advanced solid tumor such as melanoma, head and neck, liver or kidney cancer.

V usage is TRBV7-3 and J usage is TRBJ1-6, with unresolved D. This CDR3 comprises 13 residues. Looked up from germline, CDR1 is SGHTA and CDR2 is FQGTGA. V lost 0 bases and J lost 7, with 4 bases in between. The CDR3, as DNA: TGTGCCAGCAGCTTAACGCCCAATTCACCCCTCCACTTT. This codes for CASSLTPNSPLHF. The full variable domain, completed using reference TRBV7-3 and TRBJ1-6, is GAGVSQTPSNKVTEKGKYVELRCDPISGHTALYWYRQSLGQGPEFLIYFQGTGAADDSGLPNDRFFAVRPEGSVSTLKIQRTERGDSAVYLCASSLTPNSPLHFGNGTRLTVT.

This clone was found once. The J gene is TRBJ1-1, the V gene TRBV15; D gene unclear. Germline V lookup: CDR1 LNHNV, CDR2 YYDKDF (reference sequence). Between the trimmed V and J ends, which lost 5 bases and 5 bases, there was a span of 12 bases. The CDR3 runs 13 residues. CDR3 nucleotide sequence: TGTGCCACCAGCGCCCAAAGAGGGACTGAAGCTTTCTTT. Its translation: CATSAQRGTEAFF.

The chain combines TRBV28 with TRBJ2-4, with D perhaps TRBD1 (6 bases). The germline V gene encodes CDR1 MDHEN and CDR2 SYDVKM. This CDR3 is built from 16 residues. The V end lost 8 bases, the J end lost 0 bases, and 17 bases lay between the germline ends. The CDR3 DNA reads TGTGCCAGCGGACCCCAGGGGAGACCAGCCAAAAACATTCAGTACTTC. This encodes CASGPQGRPAKNIQYF.

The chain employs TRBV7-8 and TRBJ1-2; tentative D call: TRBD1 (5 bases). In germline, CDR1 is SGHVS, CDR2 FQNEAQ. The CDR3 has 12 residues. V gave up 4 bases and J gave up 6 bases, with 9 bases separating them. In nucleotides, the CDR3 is TGTGCCAGCAGCTCTGGGACGAATGGCTACACCTTC. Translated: CASSSGTNGYTF.

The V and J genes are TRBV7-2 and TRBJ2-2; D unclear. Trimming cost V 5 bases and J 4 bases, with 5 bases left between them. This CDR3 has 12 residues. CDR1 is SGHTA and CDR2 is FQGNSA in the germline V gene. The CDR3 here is CASSPFTGELFF. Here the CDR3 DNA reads TGTGCCAGCAGCCCCTTCACCGGGGAGCTGTTTTTT.

The CDR3 DNA follows: TGTGCCAGCAGCTTTGCTGAAAAACTGTTTTTT. Encoded protein: CASSFAEKLFF. The rearrangement uses TRBV11-2 and TRBJ1-4, with D unclear. V was shortened by 3 bases and J by 7 bases, with 3 bases between the two germline ends. This CDR3 spans 11 amino acids. Germline V CDR1 and CDR2: SGHAT, FQNNGV.

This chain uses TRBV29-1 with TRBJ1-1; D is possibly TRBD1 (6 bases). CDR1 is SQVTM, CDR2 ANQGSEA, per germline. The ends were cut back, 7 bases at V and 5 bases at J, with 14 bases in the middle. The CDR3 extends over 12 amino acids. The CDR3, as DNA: TGCAGCGCCGAGGGGGGGGATACTGAAGCTTTCTTT. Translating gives CSAEGGDTEAFF.

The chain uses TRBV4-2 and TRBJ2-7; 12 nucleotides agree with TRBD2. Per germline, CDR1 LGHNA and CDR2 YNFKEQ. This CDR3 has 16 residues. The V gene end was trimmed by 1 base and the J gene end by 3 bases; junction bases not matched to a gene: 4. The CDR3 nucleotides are TGTGCCAGCAGCCAAGCTAGCGGGAGGGTTCTCTACGAGCAGTACTTC. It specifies CASSQASGRVLYEQYF.

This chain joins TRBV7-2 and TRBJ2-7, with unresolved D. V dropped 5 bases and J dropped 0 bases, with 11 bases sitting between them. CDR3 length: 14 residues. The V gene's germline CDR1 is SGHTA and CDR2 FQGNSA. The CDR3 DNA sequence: TGTGCCAGCAGCCCGTCGGCAAGCTCCTACGAGCAGTACTTC. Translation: CASSPSASSYEQYF.

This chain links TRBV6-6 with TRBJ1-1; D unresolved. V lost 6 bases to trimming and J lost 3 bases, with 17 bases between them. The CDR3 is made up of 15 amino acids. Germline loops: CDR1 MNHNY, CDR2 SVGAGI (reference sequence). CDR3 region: CASSQQNGQDTEAFF. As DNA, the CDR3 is TGTGCCAGCAGCCAACAAAATGGTCAGGACACTGAAGCTTTCTTT.

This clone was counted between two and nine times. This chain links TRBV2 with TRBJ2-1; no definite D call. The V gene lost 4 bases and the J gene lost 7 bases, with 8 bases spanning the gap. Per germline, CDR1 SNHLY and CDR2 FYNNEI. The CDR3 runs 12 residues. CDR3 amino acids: CASSVDRNEQFF. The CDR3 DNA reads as TGTGCCAGCAGTGTTGACCGGAATGAGCAGTTCTTC.

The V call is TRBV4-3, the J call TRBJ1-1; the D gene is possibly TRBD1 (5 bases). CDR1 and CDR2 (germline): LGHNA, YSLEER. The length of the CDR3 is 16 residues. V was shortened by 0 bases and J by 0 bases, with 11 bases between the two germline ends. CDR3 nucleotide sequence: TGCGCCAGCAGCCAAGATCCCGACAGAATGAACACTGAAGCTTTCTTT. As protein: CASSQDPDRMNTEAFF.

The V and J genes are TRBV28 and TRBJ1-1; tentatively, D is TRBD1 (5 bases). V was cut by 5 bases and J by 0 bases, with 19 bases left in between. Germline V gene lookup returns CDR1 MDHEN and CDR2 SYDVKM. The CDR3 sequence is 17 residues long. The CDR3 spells CASSSLGKGGVNTEAFF. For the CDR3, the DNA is TGTGCCAGCAGTAGTTTAGGGAAAGGAGGGGTGAACACTGAAGCTTTCTTT.

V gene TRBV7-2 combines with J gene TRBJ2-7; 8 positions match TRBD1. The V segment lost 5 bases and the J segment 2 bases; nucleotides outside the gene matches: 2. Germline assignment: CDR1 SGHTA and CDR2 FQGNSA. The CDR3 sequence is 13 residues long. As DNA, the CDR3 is TGTGCCAGCAGCACACAGGGGGCCTACGAGCAGTACTTC. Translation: CASSTQGAYEQYF.

CDR3 coding DNA: TGTGCCAGCTCACCACCGAACGGGGAGACCCAGTACTTC. It specifies CASSPPNGETQYF. The genes are TRBV18 and TRBJ2-5; D not certain. This CDR3 is 13 amino acids long. Trimming shortened V by 0 bases and J by 5 bases, and 7 bases separated the two germline ends. The V gene's germline CDR1 is KGHSH and CDR2 LQKENI.

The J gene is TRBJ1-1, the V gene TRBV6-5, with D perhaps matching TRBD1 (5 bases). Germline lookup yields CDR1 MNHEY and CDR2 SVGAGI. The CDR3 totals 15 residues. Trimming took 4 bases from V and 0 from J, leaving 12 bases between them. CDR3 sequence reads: CASSSSAGLNTEAFF. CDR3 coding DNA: TGTGCCAGCAGTTCCTCCGCAGGGTTGAACACTGAAGCTTTCTTT.

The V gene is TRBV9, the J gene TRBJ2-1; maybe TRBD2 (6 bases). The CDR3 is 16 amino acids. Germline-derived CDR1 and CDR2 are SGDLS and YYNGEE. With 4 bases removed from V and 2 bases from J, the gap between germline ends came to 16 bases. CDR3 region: CASSPIGGAPYNEQFF. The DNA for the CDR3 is TGTGCCAGCAGCCCCATAGGCGGGGCCCCCTACAATGAGCAGTTCTTC.

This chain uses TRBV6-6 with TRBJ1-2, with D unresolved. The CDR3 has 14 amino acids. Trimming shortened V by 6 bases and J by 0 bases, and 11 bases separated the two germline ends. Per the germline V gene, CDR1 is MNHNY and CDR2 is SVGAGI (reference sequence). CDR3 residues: CASSPVLANYGYTF. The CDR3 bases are TGTGCCAGCAGCCCCGTATTAGCTAACTATGGCTACACCTTC.

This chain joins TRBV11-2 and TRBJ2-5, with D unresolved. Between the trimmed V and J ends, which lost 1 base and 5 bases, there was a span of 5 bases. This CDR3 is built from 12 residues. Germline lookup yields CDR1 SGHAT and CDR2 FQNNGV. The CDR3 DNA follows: TGTGCCAGCAGCTTAGGCCGGGAGACCCAGTACTTC. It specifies CASSLGRETQYF.

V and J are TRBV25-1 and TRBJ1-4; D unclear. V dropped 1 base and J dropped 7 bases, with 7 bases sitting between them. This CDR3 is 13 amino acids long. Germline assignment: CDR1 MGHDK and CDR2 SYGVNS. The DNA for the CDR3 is TGTGCCAGCAGTGAATTCGCGGGTGAAAAACTGTTTTTT. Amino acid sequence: CASSEFAGEKLFF.